One and the same sample provided the 20 T cell receptor beta chains below, sequenced in a study of tumor-infiltrating lymphocytes in localized non-small cell lung cancer (dated by TCRdb to the early 2020s). Library preparation employed the immunoSEQ multiplex PCR assay. Held by TCRdb, this immuneACCESS table contains in-frame sequences only and omits some clones. Under half of the omission traces to an unresolved V gene where checked; the cause of the rest is unknown. The sample table shows about 13,000 clones, and 68% are seen once. Around 10% of the sample belongs to the ten largest clones. The sequenced material came from uninvolved lung tissue not adjacent to the tumor. Every receptor here comes from a human donor with non-small cell lung cancer.

This clone was found a few times. The rearrangement joins TRBV30 to TRBJ2-2; D not resolved. The CDR3 sequence is 13 residues long. The germline gives CDR1 GTSNPN, CDR2 SVGIG (reference sequence). Trimming removed 2 bases at V and 0 bases at J, with 4 bases between. Here the CDR3 DNA reads TGTGCCTGGAGTCCCCCGAACACCGGGGAGCTGTTTTTT. Its translation: CAWSPPNTGELFF.

This clone appeared a few times. The chain recombines TRBV7-3 with TRBJ2-1, with D tentatively TRBD1 (7 bases). This CDR3 is 15 amino acids long. CDR1 and CDR2 (germline): SGHTA, FQGTGA. The V end lost 2 bases, the J end lost 6 bases, and 14 bases lay between the germline ends. In nucleotides, the CDR3 is TGTGCCAGCAGCTTAGGAGGGGGCGCCGGCAATGAGCAGTTCTTC. The encoded protein is CASSLGGGAGNEQFF.

This clone was seen only once. The V gene is TRBV7-2, the J gene TRBJ1-1, with TRBD1 identical over 7 bases. Germline V gene lookup returns CDR1 SGHTA and CDR2 FQGNSA. Trimming took 0 bases from V and 0 from J; bases not matched to a gene: 7. The CDR3 sequence is 17 residues long. CDR3 coding DNA: TGTGCCAGCAGCTTAGCGCTGGGACAGTACATGAACACTGAAGCTTTCTTT. Translating it yields CASSLALGQYMNTEAFF.

The CDR3 DNA sequence: TGCGCCAGCAACCAACCCGAAGAGACCCAGTACTTC. Its protein product is CASNQPEETQYF. The chain carries TRBV5-1 and TRBJ2-5; no firm D call. This CDR3 region has 12 residues. Trimming removed 6 bases at V and 3 bases at J, with 9 bases between. CDR1 SGHRS and CDR2 YFSETQ come from the germline V gene.

By its share, this clone is medium-sized (0.01 to 0.1%). J is TRBJ2-7 and V is TRBV7-3; unclear D gene. V was pared by 5 bases and J by 1 base, with 9 bases between. The CDR3 is 13 amino acids. Germline V gives CDR1 SGHTA, CDR2 FQGTGA. In nucleotides, the CDR3 is TGTGCCAGCAGCAGAGACCCATCCTACGAGCAGTACTTC. Its protein product is CASSRDPSYEQYF.

The chain employs TRBV2 and TRBJ1-3; D is uncertain. The CDR3 is 13 amino acids. Germline values: CDR1 SNHLY, CDR2 FYNNEI. Trimming stripped 4 bases from V and 0 bases from J, with 4 bases between. The CDR3 DNA reads as TGTGCCAGCAGTGTTATCTCTGGAAACACCATATATTTT. This sequence encodes CASSVISGNTIYF.

The chain joins TRBV5-4 to TRBJ2-3; D possibly uses TRBD1 or TRBD2 (5 bases each). Germline V gene data show CDR1 as SGHNT and CDR2 as YYREEE (reference sequence). Trimming took 3 bases from V and 0 from J, leaving 11 bases between them. There are 15 residues in the CDR3. The CDR3 here is CASSWDGASTDTQYF. As DNA, the CDR3 is TGTGCCAGCAGCTGGGACGGGGCTAGCACAGATACGCAGTATTTT.

This chain uses TRBV6-4 with TRBJ2-3; D not certain. V lost 4 bases to trimming and J lost 3 bases, with 8 bases between them. Germline V gene lookup returns CDR1 MRHNA and CDR2 SNTAGT. CDR3 length: 13 residues. The CDR3 loop is CASSARDTDTQYF. For the CDR3, the DNA is TGTGCCAGCAGTGCTAGGGATACAGATACGCAGTATTTT.

The chain uses TRBV7-2 and TRBJ2-7; tentative D call: TRBD2 (7 bases). The germline V gene encodes CDR1 SGHTA and CDR2 FQGNSA. The CDR3 has 15 amino acids. V was cut by 7 bases and J by 2 bases, with 18 bases left in between. For the CDR3, the DNA is TGTGCCAGCACCGTATTTGGGGGGGCACCCTACGAGCAGTACTTC. As protein: CASTVFGGAPYEQYF.

The chain employs TRBV14 and TRBJ2-5; no reliable D call. The V and J ends lost 4 bases and 4 bases respectively, with 7 bases between them. This CDR3 has 12 amino acids. Germline V lookup: CDR1 SGHDN, CDR2 FVKESK. CDR3 amino acids: CASSLRLETQYF. CDR3 coding DNA: TGTGCCAGCAGCCTTCGGTTAGAGACCCAGTACTTC.

The V and J genes are TRBV4-3 and TRBJ1-6; D is uncertain. Trimming took 1 base from V and 9 from J, leaving 13 bases between them. CDR1 and CDR2 (germline): LGHNA, YSLEER. This CDR3 spans 15 amino acids. In DNA, the CDR3 is TGCGCCAGCAGCCAAGTTTTCGACGTTTCTTCACCCCTCCACTTT. Translation: CASSQVFDVSSPLHF.

V is TRBV5-1 and J is TRBJ2-5, with D possibly called TRBD1 or TRBD2 (5 bases each). CDR1 and CDR2 from the germline V gene are SGHRS and YFSETQ. The germline V and J ends were trimmed by 6 bases and 1 base, with 13 bases remaining between them. The CDR3 has 14 amino acids. The chain's CDR3 is CASNEGSTQETQYF. The DNA for the CDR3 is TGCGCCAGCAACGAGGGGTCTACCCAAGAGACCCAGTACTTC.

To note about this clone: Other nucleotide sequences in the sample specify the same CDR3. The rearrangement links TRBV6-6 to TRBJ2-7, with TRBD2 matching 11 bases. The germline gives CDR1 MNHNY, CDR2 SVGAGI (reference sequence). The CDR3 has 15 residues. The junction had 4 bases not matched to a gene; V was cut back by 6 bases and J by 0 bases. The CDR3 DNA follows: TGTGCCAGCAGAACCGGGACTAGCGGCTCCTACGAGCAGTACTTC. It specifies CASRTGTSGSYEQYF.

This chain links TRBV27 with TRBJ1-2; 7 bases map to TRBD1. The CDR3 covers 13 residues. V lost 7 bases and J lost 3; bases outside the gene matches: 5. Looked up from germline, CDR1 is MNHEY and CDR2 is SMNVEV (reference sequence). The CDR3 DNA reads TGTGCCAGCAAGGGGGCATATGACTATGGCTACACCTTC. Translation: CASKGAYDYGYTF.

The table lists this clone with a few counts. The chain couples TRBV4-3 to TRBJ2-1; D remains unclear. The germline V and J ends were trimmed by 0 bases and 13 bases, with 13 bases remaining between them. In germline, CDR1 is LGHNA, CDR2 YSLEER. The CDR3 extends over 13 amino acids. In DNA form, the CDR3 reads TGCGCCAGCAGCCAAGATGGGTCGACCGTCCAGTTCTTC. Translation: CASSQDGSTVQFF.

This clone was observed a few times. V gene TRBV7-6 combines with J gene TRBJ2-1; 8 bases line up with TRBD2. Per germline, CDR1 SGHVS and CDR2 FNYEAQ. The CDR3 has 15 residues. J lost 6 bases, V lost 0 bases, and 4 bases had no gene match. The chain's CDR3 is CASSLAMSGSNEQFF. The CDR3 region has the DNA TGTGCCAGCAGCTTAGCGATGAGCGGGAGCAATGAGCAGTTCTTC.

The chain recombines TRBV5-4 with TRBJ1-2, with D possibly being TRBD1 (5 bases). Trimming removed 0 bases at V and 4 bases at J, with 16 bases between. Germline CDR1 SGHNT, CDR2 YYREEE (reference sequence). This CDR3 is 16 amino acids long. CDR3 in DNA: TGTGCCAGCAGCTTGGGTGACAGACCTTATCCCTATGGCTACACCTTC. This encodes CASSLGDRPYPYGYTF.

The chain uses TRBV11-2 and TRBJ1-2, with D perhaps TRBD1 (6 bases). The germline V gene has CDR1 SGHAT and CDR2 FQNNGV. V was pared by 6 bases and J by 4 bases, with 18 bases between. The CDR3 extends over 15 amino acids. Written as DNA, the CDR3 is TGTGCCAGCAGTCGGCGGGGGGCCGTCGCCTATGGCTACACCTTC. It encodes CASSRRGAVAYGYTF.

The rearrangement joins TRBV7-9 to TRBJ1-1; perhaps TRBD1 as D (5 bases). Trimming pared 7 bases from V and 6 bases from J, leaving 15 bases between. CDR1 is SEHNR and CDR2 is FQNEAQ in the germline V gene (reference sequence). This CDR3 region has 13 residues. CDR3 loop: CASTRIRGAEAFF. The CDR3 DNA sequence: TGTGCCAGCACCCGCATACGGGGGGCTGAAGCTTTCTTT.

The chain combines TRBV7-2 with TRBJ1-2, with TRBD1 matching 8 bases. The CDR3 spans 16 residues. Germline-derived CDR1 and CDR2 are SGHTA and FQGNSA. V was pared by 5 bases and J by 3 bases, with 11 bases of the junction left unmatched. The CDR3 region is CASSLQGARLHYGYTF. For the CDR3, the DNA is TGTGCCAGCAGCCTGCAGGGGGCGCGTCTACACTATGGCTACACCTTC.